This is a list of T cell receptor beta chains from one sample in a study of tumor and adjacent non-tumor tissue in lung cancer. Via MiXCR, TCRdb re-called the multiplex PCR reads, giving one row per CDR3 protein. Among approximately 120,000 distinct CDR3 sequences, 50% to 70% were seen once, and the ten largest hold around a fifth. Material for sequencing was distant non-tumor lung tissue. Receptor source: a man aged 55 to 69 with non-small cell lung cancer. Each CDR3 is given with its conserved first and last residue. The D gene is left open where the match is weak. Only some rows state a clone size, as once, few, many or a class for expanded clones.

V gene,clone size,J gene,D gene,CDR3 protein,CDR3 DNA
TRBV20-1,NA,TRBJ1-5,NA,CNAQGYGNQAQHF,TGCAATGCTCAAGGGTATGGGAATCAGGCCCAGCATTTT
TRBV28,many,TRBJ2-7,NA,CASYEQYQQYF,TGTGCCAGTTACGAGCAGTACCAGCAGTACTTC
TRBV29-1,many,TRBJ1-1,TRBD1,CSVRQGELRTEAFF,TGCAGCGTACGACAGGGGGAATTGAGGACTGAAGCTTTCTTT
TRBV5-6,many,TRBJ2-4,TRBD1,CASSFAGGARDIQYF,TGTGCCAGCAGCTTCGCAGGGGGCGCAAGGGACATTCAGTACTTC
TRBV7-8,NA,TRBJ2-7,NA,CASSLVVGVFEQYF,TGTGCCAGCAGTTTAGTTGTGGGAGTTTTCGAGCAGTACTTC
TRBV4-2,NA,TRBJ2-1,NA,CASSSTRRDNEQFF,TGCGCCAGCAGCTCCACGCGCAGGGACAATGAGCAGTTCTTC
TRBV20-1,once,TRBJ1-5,NA,CSANGGLNQPHHF,TGCAGTGCTAACGGGGGGCTAAATCAGCCCCACCATTTT
TRBV11-3,NA,TRBJ2-7,NA,CASSFRAGDLSYGQYF,TGTGCCAGCAGCTTCCGTGCAGGCGACCTCTCCTACGGGCAGTACTTC
TRBV28,few,TRBJ2-2,TRBD2,CASSPTFSGRNTGELFF,TGTGCCAGCAGCCCAACGTTTAGCGGGAGGAACACCGGGGAGCTGTTTTTT
TRBV14,many,TRBJ2-2,TRBD2,CASSHGGSGELFF,TGTGCCAGCAGCCACGGGGGGTCCGGGGAGCTGTTTTTT
TRBV24-1,few,TRBJ2-3,NA,CATSGAGDYTDTQYF,TGTGCCACCAGTGGAGCAGGGGACTACACAGATACGCAGTATTTT
TRBV11-2,NA,TRBJ2-4,TRBD1,CASCLVGTENIQYF,TGTGCCAGCTGTTTAGTGGGGACAGAAAACATTCAGTACTTC
TRBV20-1,NA,TRBJ2-7,NA,CSASGQIRPYEQYF,TGCAGTGCTAGCGGCCAGATACGGCCCTATGAGCAGTACTTC
TRBV5-6,NA,TRBJ2-5,NA,CASRSRGTETQYF,TGTGCCAGCAGGAGTCGCGGGACAGAGACCCAGTACTTC
TRBV20-1,NA,TRBJ1-5,NA,CSASGWSNQPSHF,TGCAGTGCCTCCGGATGGAGCAATCAGCCCTCGCATTTT
TRBV6-1,NA,TRBJ1-6,NA,CGSSKAFGPANNSALHF,TGTGGCAGCAGTAAGGCTTTCGGACCAGCCAATAATTCAGCCCTCCACTTT
TRBV30,many,TRBJ2-3,NA,CAWSVVGGRGTDTQYF,TGTGCCTGGAGTGTTGTTGGGGGCCGTGGCACAGATACGCAGTATTTT
TRBV2,NA,TRBJ1-5,NA,CASSEDGHNQPQHF,TGTGCCAGCAGTGAGGACGGCCACAATCAGCCCCAGCATTTT
TRBV28,NA,TRBJ1-5,NA,CASIWGSNQPQHF,TGTGCCAGCATCTGGGGGAGCAATCAGCCCCAGCATTTT
TRBV6-6,many,TRBJ1-2,TRBD1,CASSGQGIYGYTF,TGTGCCAGTTCGGGACAGGGGATCTATGGCTACACCTTC
TRBV11-3,once,TRBJ2-6,NA,CANSQQGSGINVLTF,TGTGCCAACAGCCAACAGGGTTCTGGGATCAACGTCCTGACTTTC
TRBV4-2,many,TRBJ2-1,NA,CASSQDGIVGNEQFF,TGTGCCAGCAGCCAAGATGGAATAGTAGGGAATGAGCAGTTCTTC
TRBV12-3/TRBV12-4,many,TRBJ1-4,TRBD1,CASSPAGQGQLFF,TGTGCCAGCAGTCCTGCTGGACAGGGGCAACTGTTTTTT
TRBV6-5,many,TRBJ1-4,NA,CASRPGFGANEKLFF,TGTGCCAGCAGACCAGGGTTTGGGGCTAATGAAAAACTGTTTTTT
TRBV28,few,TRBJ2-7,NA,CASSSHGTSLSF,TGTGCCAGCAGCTCCCACGGGACCAGTCTCAGCTTC
TRBV29-1,few,TRBJ2-1,NA,CSVEGSRDSYNVQFF,TGCAGCGTTGAGGGTAGTCGCGACTCCTACAATGTGCAGTTCTTC
TRBV2,many,TRBJ2-1,TRBD2,CASRPRTSGSDEQFF,TGTGCCAGCAGGCCCAGGACTAGCGGGAGCGATGAGCAGTTCTTC
TRBV6-4,NA,TRBJ2-3,NA,CASSEQATDTQYF,TGTGCCAGCAGTGAACAGGCCACAGATACGCAGTATTTT
TRBV19,NA,TRBJ1-2,NA,CARSRQGVGYTF,TGTGCCAGAAGCCGGCAGGGAGTGGGCTACACCTTC
TRBV11-1,NA,TRBJ2-2,NA,CAVRMTQTGELFF,TGTGCCGTTAGGATGACACAAACCGGGGAGCTGTTTTTT
TRBV6-5,many,TRBJ1-6,TRBD1,CASSHRGNSPLHF,TGTGCCAGCAGTCACAGGGGGAATTCACCCCTCCACTTT
TRBV28,NA,TRBJ2-1,NA,CASSLFGGGENEQFF,TGTGCCAGCAGCTTGTTTGGTGGCGGGGAAAATGAGCAGTTCTTC
TRBV20-1,NA,TRBJ1-1,NA,CSARDDNTEAFF,TGCAGTGCTAGAGACGACAACACTGAAGCTTTCTTT
TRBV7-9,NA,TRBJ2-3,NA,CAGSLSGGGTDTQYF,TGTGCCGGCAGCTTGAGCGGTGGGGGGACAGATACGCAGTATTTT
TRBV11-2,NA,TRBJ2-1,NA,CARSLARELPYRGEQFF,TGTGCCAGAAGCTTAGCGCGGGAACTGCCTTACCGAGGGGAGCAGTTCTTC
TRBV29-1,many,TRBJ2-2,NA,CSARQKKSYGELFF,TGCAGCGCGCGGCAGAAGAAGTCGTACGGGGAGCTGTTTTTT
TRBV7-9,few,TRBJ1-2,TRBD1,CASSLTSGTAHYGYTF,TGTGCCAGCAGCTTAACCTCCGGGACAGCCCACTATGGCTACACCTTC
TRBV11-1,NA,TRBJ2-2,TRBD2,CAISLTSGVELFF,TGTGCCATCAGCTTAACTAGCGGAGTGGAGCTGTTCTTT
TRBV29-1,NA,TRBJ2-1,NA,CSVDLGVSYNEQLF,TGCAGCGTCGATTTAGGAGTTAGCTACAATGAGCAGTTGTTC
TRBV9,NA,TRBJ1-5,NA,CACSMQGNQPQQF,TGTGCCTGCAGCATGCAGGGGAATCAGCCCCAGCAATTT
TRBV12-3/TRBV12-4,NA,TRBJ2-3,NA,CASRRNRVQPTQYF,TGTGCCAGCAGGCGGAACCGCGTGCAACCTACGCAGTATTTT
TRBV6-5,NA,TRBJ2-2,TRBD1,CASSYLPGQVTGDLFF,TGTGCCAGCAGTTACCTCCCGGGACAGGTCACCGGAGACCTGTTTTTT
TRBV7-9,few,TRBJ1-4,TRBD1,CASSLWRQGFEKLFF,TGTGCCAGCAGCTTATGGAGACAGGGGTTTGAAAAACTGTTTTTT
TRBV29-1,once,TRBJ2-1,NA,CSANEATQCGMGEQFF,TGTAGCGCTAACGAGGCCACACAGTGTGGCATGGGTGAGCAGTTCTTT
TRBV11-3,medium-sized,TRBJ2-7,NA,CASSRQPNYEQYF,TGTGCCAGCAGCCGCCAACCTAACTACGAGCAGTACTTC
TRBV7-8,NA,TRBJ2-5,NA,CASSLSGGQETQYF,TGTGCCAGCAGCCTTTCCGGGGGACAAGAGACCCAGTACTTC
TRBV20-1,NA,TRBJ2-7,TRBD2,CSARTSGIPGEQYF,TGCAGTGCCAGGACTAGCGGCATACCCGGGGAGCAATACTTC
TRBV10-1,NA,TRBJ1-5,NA,CASSGTWNQPQHF,TGCGCCAGCAGTGGGACATGGAATCAGCCCCAGCATTTT
TRBV5-1,many,TRBJ2-2,TRBD2,CASSSGLAGVLNTGELFF,TGCGCCAGCAGCTCGGGACTAGCGGGAGTTTTGAACACCGGGGAGCTGTTTTTT
TRBV11-2,NA,TRBJ2-2,NA,CATSLLSGATDTGELFF,TGTGCCACCAGCCTACTTTCAGGGGCGACGGACACCGGGGAGCTGTTTTTT
TRBV12-3/TRBV12-4,many,TRBJ2-6,NA,CASSRWRAALSGANVLTF,TGTGCCAGCAGCCGCTGGAGGGCGGCGCTTTCTGGGGCCAACGTCCTGACTTTC
TRBV28,NA,TRBJ1-1,TRBD1,CASSPPGTGGPETFF,TGTGCCAGCAGTCCCCCCGGGACAGGGGGACCTGAAACTTTCTTT
TRBV6-1,NA,TRBJ1-1,NA,CFSSKDGMNTEAFF,TGTTTCAGCAGCAAGGACGGAATGAACACTGAAGCTTTCTTT
TRBV29-1,NA,TRBJ1-2,TRBD1,CSIRDRASNYGYTF,TGCAGCATTAGGGACAGGGCATCTAACTATGGGTACACCTTC
TRBV2,NA,TRBJ2-1,TRBD2,CVSSEQGGRVGNEQFF,TGTGTCAGCAGTGAACAAGGCGGGAGGGTCGGCAATGAGCAGTTCTTC
TRBV6-1,medium-sized,TRBJ2-2,NA,CASSDGVNTGELFF,TGTGCCAGCAGTGATGGAGTGAACACCGGGGAGCTGTTTTTT
TRBV11-3,NA,TRBJ2-2,NA,CASTPEEFTGELLF,TGTGCCAGCACCCCTGAGGAGTTCACCGGGGAGCTGTTATTT
TRBV5-1,many,TRBJ2-7,NA,CASSLGLGGYEQYF,TGCGCCAGCAGCCTTGGACTGGGGGGCTACGAGCAGTACTTC
TRBV12-3/TRBV12-4,NA,TRBJ2-5,NA,CASSQGEKTQYF,TGTGCCAGCAGCCAGGGCGAGAAGACCCAGTACTTC
TRBV11-2,NA,TRBJ2-1,NA,CASGPSAGSSYNEQFF,TGTGCCAGCGGCCCTAGTGCGGGGAGCTCCTACAATGAGCAGTTCTTC